The TCR beta chain under discussion was sequenced for a study of cytomegalovirus exposure and HLA in healthy donors. Study-wide points: Cytomegalovirus status was reportedly diagnosed by the classifier with high specificity and sensitivity. The CMV antigen specificity of three CMV-associated chains was confirmed through in vitro analysis. According to a subsequent analysis, TCR clusters identified in the first cohort showed a tendency to co-occur across the roughly 110 validation repertoires.

The CDR3 spans 14 residues. The J segment lost 6 bases and the V segment lost 4 bases, leaving 6 bases of the junction unmatched. Germline CDR1 SGHRS, CDR2 YFSETQ. Repertoires were generated with immunoSEQ multiplex PCR, while TCRdb's copy carries only in-frame clones and drops some. The sample shows 90,000 or so clones, about 96% of them seen only once. Note on this clone: Its antigen is not known.

The receptor's source is a man younger than 35 in good health and CMV-seronegative. The specimen was PBMCs. The rearrangement links TRBV5-1 to TRBJ2-7; 11 positions match TRBD1. The DNA of the CDR3 is TGCGCCAGCAGCATCTCCGGGACAGGGGGCGAGCAGTACGTC. Its protein is CASSISGTGGEQYV.